This T cell receptor beta chain derives from a study of early stage breast cancer tumors (dated by TCRdb to the late 2010s). Background on the whole study: Of the approximately 15 invasive breast tumors, about a dozen were found to be estrogen receptor-positive, progesterone receptor-positive and HER2-negative. Across all samples, some 2.8 million templates representing under 1.3 million unique clonotypes were detected. Of the roughly twelve ER+/PR+/HER2- tumors, eight were classified as invasive ductal carcinomas and four as invasive lobular carcinomas. On average, each sample had roughly 10-fold read coverage.

Details on this clone: The clone's antigen remains unknown. No base-level quality is on record; no much larger clone is a single base apart.

The study profiled bulk TCR beta-chain repertoires in matched peripheral blood, tumor and adjacent normal breast tissue taken from more than 15 patients with early-stage breast cancer. Before surgery, about 5-11 mL of whole blood was collected into EDTA tubes and then processed within 2 hours. Peripheral blood mononuclear cells were isolated by Ficoll-Paque centrifugation in SepMate-50 tubes. For storage in liquid nitrogen, PBMCs were cryopreserved as aliquots of roughly 1.8 to 4.5 million cells in approximately 90% FBS with 10% DMSO. Genomic DNA was extracted with the Qiagen AllPrep DNA/RNA Mini kit. The CDR1 and CDR2 encoded by the germline V gene are SGHTA and FQGNSA. Inclusive of the bounding cysteine and phenylalanine, the CDR3 is 15 residues long. The sequence is cut down to CDR3 DNA, 45 bases in frame from base 1. Trimming takes 5 bases from V and 4 bases from J, and the germline ends sit 15 bases apart.

Broader findings and caveats from the paper: Chain pairing and functional markers such as CD4, CD8 and FOXP3 were missed by bulk genomic DNA sequencing of unsorted cells. Enriched TCRB sequences shared across patients were mostly commonly generated sequences, unlikely to play an important role in the tumor microenvironment. Greater similarity was observed between blood and normal breast repertoires than between blood and tumor repertoires, and tumor was distinguished from normal in about 85% of the 16 patients when each tissue was compared with blood. Analysis by tumor subtype was prevented by the small cohort size. About 2.7-fold higher T cell density and higher clonality were observed in tumors than in adjacent normal breast tissue.

Every sample was amplified as two independent genomic DNA replicates, using around 0.46 ug for blood and about 1.6 ug for tumor or normal breast. TCRB sequencing of genomic DNA was carried out with the ImmunoSeq Intro kit according to the manufacturer's instructions. The multiplex PCR ran for about 31 cycles using proprietary primers and spike-in control sequences for absolute quantification. Single-end 150-bp reads were used to sequence an 87-bp fragment spanning the CDR3 and the flanking V and J genes. Seven samples, each with two replicates, were multiplexed per lane of an Illumina MiSeq using version 3.0 chemistry. As for the authors' bioinformatics: Raw data were processed by the vendor's proprietary pipeline, with both replicates merged into one result per sample. A clonotype was defined as productive rearrangements that share the same V-gene family, CDR3 amino acid sequence and J-gene segment. To compute clonality, the normalized Shannon entropy (Pielou evenness) of TCRB abundances was subtracted from 1. To estimate T cell density, the total number of templates was divided by the number of input cells, which was inferred from the amount of DNA input. Total repertoire diversity and clonality were estimated with Recon using default parameters. Tumor-enriched clonotypes were defined as having over 0.1% abundance in tumor and at least 32-fold higher abundance than in normal breast. This is the immuneACCESS table as TCRdb keeps it, with only in-frame sequences that have V and J called. A part of the clones is gone; compared with another copy, unresolved V genes explain less than half, and the rest is unexplained. V and J calls and clone size come straight from that table; D and trimming were deduced from the DNA. Counted in this sample were tens of thousands of clones; under 80% of them appeared once. Over 6% of the sample is taken by the ten largest.

The TCR was taken from a person in their sixties or seventies with breast cancer. Sequenced material: blood. The sequence is built from TRBV7-2 and TRBJ1-3; TRBD1 could be the D gene, as 5 bases match. The CDR3 protein: CASSGTASLGNTIYF. The nucleotide sequence is given as TGTGCCAGCAGCGGGACGGCGAGCCTCGGAAACACCATATATTTT.